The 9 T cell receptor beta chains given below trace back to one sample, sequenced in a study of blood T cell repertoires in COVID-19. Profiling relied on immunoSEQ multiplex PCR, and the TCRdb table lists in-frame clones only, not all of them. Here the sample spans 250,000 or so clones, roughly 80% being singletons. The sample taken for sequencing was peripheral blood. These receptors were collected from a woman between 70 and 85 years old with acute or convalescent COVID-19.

CDR3 region: CASSFAAAGGQETQYF. CDR3 nucleotide sequence: TGCGCCAGCAGCTTCGCCGCAGCGGGGGGGCAAGAGACCCAGTACTTC. This sequence joins TRBV5-1 and TRBJ2-5; 10 nucleotides match TRBD2. This CDR3 is 16 amino acids long. V shed 2 bases and J 2 bases; nucleotides not matched to a gene: 6. The germline V gene has CDR1 SGHRS and CDR2 YFSETQ.

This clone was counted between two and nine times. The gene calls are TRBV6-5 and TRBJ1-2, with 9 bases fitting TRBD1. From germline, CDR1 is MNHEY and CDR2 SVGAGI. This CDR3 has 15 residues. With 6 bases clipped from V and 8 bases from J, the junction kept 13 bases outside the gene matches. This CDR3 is CASSNGQGSLGGYTF. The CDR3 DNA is TGTGCCAGCAGCAACGGACAGGGGAGTTTGGGCGGCTACACCTTC.

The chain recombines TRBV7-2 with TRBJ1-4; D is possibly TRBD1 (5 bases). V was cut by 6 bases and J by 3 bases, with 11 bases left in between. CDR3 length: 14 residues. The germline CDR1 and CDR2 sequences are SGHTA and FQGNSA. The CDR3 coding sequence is TGTGCCAGCAGATCTCGACAGTCTAATGAAAAACTGTTTTTT. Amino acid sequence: CASRSRQSNEKLFF.

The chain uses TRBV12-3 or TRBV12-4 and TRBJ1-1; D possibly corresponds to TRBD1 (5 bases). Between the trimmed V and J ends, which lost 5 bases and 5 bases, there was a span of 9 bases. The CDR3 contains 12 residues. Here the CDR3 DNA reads TGTGCCAGCAGTGTCACAGGTACTGAAGCTTTCTTT. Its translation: CASSVTGTEAFF.

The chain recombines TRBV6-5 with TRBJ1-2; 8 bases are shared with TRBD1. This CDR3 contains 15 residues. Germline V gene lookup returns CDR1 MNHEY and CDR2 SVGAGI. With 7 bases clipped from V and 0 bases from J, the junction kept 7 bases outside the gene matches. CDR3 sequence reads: CASTPQGVANYGYTF. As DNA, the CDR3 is TGTGCCAGCACCCCACAGGGGGTGGCTAACTATGGCTACACCTTC.

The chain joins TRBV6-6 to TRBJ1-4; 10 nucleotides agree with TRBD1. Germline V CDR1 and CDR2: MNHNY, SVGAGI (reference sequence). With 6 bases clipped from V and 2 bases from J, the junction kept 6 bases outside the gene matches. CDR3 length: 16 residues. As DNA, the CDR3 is TGTGCCAGCAGCCAAGACAGGGGGCGGACTAATGAAAAACTGTTTTTT. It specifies CASSQDRGRTNEKLFF.

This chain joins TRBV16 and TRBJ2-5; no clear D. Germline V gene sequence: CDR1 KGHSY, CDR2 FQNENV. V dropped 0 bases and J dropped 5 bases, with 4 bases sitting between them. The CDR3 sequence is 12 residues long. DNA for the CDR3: TGTGCCAGCAGCCAATCGAGGGAGACCCAGTACTTC. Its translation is CASSQSRETQYF.

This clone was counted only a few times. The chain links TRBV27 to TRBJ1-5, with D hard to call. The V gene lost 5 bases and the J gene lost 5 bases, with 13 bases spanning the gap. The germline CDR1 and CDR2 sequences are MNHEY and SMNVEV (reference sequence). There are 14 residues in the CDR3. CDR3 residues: CASSPLGGYQPQHF. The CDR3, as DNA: TGTGCCAGCAGTCCCCTTGGAGGCTATCAGCCCCAGCATTTT.

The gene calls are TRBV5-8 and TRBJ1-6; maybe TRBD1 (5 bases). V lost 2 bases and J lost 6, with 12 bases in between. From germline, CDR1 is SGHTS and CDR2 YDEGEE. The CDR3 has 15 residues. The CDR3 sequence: CASSFPGIVNSPLHF. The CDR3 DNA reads TGTGCCAGCAGCTTCCCAGGGATAGTTAATTCACCCCTCCACTTT.